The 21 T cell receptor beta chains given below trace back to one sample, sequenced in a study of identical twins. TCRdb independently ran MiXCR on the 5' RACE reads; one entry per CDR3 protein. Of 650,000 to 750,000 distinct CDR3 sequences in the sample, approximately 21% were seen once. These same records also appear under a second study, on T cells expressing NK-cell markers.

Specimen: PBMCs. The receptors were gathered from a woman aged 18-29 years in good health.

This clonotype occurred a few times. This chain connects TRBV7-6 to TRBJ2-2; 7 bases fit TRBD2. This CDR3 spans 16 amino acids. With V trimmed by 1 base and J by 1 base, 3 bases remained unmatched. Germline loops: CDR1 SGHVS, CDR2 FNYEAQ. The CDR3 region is CASSLEAGVNTGELFF. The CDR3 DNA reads TGTGCCAGCAGCTTAGAGGCGGGGGTGAACACCGGGGAGCTGTTTTTT.

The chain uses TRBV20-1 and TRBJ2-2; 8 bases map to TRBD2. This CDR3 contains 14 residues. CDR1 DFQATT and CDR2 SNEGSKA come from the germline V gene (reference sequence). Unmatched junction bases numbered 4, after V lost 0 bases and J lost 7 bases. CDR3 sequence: CSARDIGGVGELFF. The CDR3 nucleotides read TGCAGTGCTAGAGATATCGGGGGGGTCGGGGAGCTGTTTTTT.

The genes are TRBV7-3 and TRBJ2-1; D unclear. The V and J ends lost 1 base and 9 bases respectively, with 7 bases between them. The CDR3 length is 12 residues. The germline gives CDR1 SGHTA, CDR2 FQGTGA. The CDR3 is CASSLKGSEQFF. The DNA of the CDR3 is TGTGCCAGCAGCTTAAAAGGCAGTGAGCAGTTCTTC.

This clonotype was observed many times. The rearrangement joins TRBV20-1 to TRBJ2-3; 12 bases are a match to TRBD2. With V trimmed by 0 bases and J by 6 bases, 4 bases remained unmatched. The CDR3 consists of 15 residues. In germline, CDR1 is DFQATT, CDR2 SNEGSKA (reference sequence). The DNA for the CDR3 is TGCAGTGCTAGAGACCGACTAGCGGGAGTTGATACGCAGTATTTT. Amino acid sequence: CSARDRLAGVDTQYF.

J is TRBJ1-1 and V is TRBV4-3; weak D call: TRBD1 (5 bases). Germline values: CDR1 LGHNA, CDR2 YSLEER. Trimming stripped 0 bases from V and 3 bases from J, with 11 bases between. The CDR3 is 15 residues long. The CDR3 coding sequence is TGCGCCAGCAGCCAAGATGCCGGGGGAGACACTGAAGCTTTCTTT. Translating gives CASSQDAGGDTEAFF.

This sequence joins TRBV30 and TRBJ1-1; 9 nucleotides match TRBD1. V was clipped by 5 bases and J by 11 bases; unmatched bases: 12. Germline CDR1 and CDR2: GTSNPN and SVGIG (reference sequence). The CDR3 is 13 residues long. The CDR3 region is CAWGGQGVRGAFF. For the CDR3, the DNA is TGTGCCTGGGGGGGACAGGGAGTCCGGGGCGCTTTCTTT.

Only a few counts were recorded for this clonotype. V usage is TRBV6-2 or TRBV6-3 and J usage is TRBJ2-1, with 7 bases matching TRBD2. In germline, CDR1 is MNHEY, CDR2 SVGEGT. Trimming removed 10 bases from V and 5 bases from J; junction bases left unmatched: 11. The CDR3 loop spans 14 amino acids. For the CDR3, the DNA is TGTGCCACAGGCCTCACTAGCGCGGACAATGAGCAGTTCTTC. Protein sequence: CATGLTSADNEQFF.

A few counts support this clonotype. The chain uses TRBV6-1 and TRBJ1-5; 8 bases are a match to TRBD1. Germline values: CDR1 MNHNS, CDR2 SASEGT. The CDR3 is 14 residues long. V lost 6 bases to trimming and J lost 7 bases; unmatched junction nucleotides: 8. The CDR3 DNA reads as TGTGCCAGCAGGGACGGACAGGGTAGGCAGCCCCAGCATTTT. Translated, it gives CASRDGQGRQPQHF.

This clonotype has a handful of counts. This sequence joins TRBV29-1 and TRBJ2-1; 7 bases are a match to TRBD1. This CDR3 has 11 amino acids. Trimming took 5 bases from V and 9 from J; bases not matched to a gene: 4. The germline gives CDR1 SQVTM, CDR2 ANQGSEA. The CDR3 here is CSVSWDSEQFF. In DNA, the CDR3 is TGCAGCGTTTCCTGGGACAGTGAGCAGTTCTTC.

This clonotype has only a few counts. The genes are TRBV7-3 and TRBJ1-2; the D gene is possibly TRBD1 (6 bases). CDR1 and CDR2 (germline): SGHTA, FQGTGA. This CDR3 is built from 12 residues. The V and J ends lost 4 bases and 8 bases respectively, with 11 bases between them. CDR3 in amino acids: CASSSTGWGYTF. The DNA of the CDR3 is TGTGCCAGCAGCTCGACAGGTTGGGGCTACACCTTC.

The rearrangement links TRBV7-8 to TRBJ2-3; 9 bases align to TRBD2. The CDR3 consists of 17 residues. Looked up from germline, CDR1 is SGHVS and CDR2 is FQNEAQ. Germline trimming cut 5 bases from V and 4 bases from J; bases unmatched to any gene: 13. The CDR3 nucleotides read TGTGCCAGCAGCGAGAGCCGGGGTCTAGCGGGGCCAGATACGCAGTATTTT. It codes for CASSESRGLAGPDTQYF.

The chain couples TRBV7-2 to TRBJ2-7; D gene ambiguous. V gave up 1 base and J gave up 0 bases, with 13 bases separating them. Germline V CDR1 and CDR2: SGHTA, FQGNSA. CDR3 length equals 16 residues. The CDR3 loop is CASSLGPASSSYEQYF. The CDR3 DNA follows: TGTGCCAGCAGCTTAGGGCCAGCGTCGAGCTCCTACGAGCAGTACTTC.

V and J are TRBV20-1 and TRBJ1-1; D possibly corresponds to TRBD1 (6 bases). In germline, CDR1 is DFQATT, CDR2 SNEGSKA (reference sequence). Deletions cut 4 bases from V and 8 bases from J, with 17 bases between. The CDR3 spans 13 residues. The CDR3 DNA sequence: TGCAGTGCTACAACAGGGAGGAACCCGGAAGCTTTCTTT. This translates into CSATTGRNPEAFF.

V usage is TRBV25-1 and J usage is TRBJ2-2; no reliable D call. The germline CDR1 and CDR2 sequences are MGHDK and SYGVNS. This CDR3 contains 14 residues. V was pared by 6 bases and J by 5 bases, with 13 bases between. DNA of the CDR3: TGTGCCAGCAGGGGTCTGAGTGCTACCGGGGAGCTGTTTTTT. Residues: CASRGLSATGELFF.

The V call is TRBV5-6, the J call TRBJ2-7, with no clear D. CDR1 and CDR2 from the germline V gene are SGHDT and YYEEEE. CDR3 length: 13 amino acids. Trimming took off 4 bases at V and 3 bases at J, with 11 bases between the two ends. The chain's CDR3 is CASSLDTNYEQYF. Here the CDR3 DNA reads TGTGCCAGCAGCCTAGACACGAACTACGAGCAGTACTTC.

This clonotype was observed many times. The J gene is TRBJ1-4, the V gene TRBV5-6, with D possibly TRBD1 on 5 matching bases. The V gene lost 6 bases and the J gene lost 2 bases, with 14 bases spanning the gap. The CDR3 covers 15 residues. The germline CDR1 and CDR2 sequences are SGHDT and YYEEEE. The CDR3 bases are TGTGCCAGCACCGATGCCGGGACCACTAATGAAAAACTGTTTTTT. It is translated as CASTDAGTTNEKLFF. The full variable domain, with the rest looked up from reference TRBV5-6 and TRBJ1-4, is DAGVTQSPTHLIKTRGQQVTLRCSPKSGHDTVSWYQQALGQGPQFIFQYYEEEERQRGNFPDRFSGHQFPNYSSELNVNALLLGDSALYLCASTDAGTTNEKLFFGSGTQLSVL.

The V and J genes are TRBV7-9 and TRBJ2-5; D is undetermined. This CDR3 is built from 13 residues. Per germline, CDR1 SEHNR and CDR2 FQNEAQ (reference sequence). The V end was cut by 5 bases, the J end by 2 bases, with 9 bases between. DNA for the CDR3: TGTGCCAGCAGCAGTGACTGGCAAGAGACCCAGTACTTC. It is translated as CASSSDWQETQYF.

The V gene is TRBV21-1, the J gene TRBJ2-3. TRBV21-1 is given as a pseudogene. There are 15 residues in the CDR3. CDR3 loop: CASSKARPRTDTQYF. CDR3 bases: TGTGCCAGCAGCAAAGCGCGACCGCGCACAGATACGCAGTATTTT.

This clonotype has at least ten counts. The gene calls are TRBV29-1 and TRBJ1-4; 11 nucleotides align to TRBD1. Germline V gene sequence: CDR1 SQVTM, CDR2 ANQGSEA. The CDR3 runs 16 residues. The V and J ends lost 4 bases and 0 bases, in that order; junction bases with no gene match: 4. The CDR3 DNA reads TGCAGCGTTGGGGACAGGGGGGGTGCAACTAATGAAAAACTGTTTTTT. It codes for CSVGDRGGATNEKLFF.

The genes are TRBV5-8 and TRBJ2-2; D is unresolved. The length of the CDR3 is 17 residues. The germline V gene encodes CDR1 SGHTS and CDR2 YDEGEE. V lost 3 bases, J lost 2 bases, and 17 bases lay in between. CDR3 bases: TGTGCCAGCAGCTCGCCCTGGCGCAGACTTAACACCGGGGAGCTGTTTTTT. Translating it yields CASSSPWRRLNTGELFF.

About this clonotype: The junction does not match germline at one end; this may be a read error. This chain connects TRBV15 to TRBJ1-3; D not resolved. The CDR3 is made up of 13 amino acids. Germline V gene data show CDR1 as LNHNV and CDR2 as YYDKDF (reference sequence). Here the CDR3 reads CATMGSSGSTIYF. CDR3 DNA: TGTGCCACCATGGGGAGCTCTGGAAGCACCATATATTTT.